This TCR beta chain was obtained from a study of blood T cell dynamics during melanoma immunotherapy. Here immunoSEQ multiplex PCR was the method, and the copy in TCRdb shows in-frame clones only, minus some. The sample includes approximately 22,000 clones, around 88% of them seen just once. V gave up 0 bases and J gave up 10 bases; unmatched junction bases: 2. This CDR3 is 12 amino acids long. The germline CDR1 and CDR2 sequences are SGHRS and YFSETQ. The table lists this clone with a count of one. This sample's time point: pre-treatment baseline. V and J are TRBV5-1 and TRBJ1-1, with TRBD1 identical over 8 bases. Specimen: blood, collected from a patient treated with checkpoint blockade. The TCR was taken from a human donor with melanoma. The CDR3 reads CASSLEDRVAFF. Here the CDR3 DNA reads TGCGCCAGCAGCTTGGAGGACAGGGTAGCTTTCTTT.